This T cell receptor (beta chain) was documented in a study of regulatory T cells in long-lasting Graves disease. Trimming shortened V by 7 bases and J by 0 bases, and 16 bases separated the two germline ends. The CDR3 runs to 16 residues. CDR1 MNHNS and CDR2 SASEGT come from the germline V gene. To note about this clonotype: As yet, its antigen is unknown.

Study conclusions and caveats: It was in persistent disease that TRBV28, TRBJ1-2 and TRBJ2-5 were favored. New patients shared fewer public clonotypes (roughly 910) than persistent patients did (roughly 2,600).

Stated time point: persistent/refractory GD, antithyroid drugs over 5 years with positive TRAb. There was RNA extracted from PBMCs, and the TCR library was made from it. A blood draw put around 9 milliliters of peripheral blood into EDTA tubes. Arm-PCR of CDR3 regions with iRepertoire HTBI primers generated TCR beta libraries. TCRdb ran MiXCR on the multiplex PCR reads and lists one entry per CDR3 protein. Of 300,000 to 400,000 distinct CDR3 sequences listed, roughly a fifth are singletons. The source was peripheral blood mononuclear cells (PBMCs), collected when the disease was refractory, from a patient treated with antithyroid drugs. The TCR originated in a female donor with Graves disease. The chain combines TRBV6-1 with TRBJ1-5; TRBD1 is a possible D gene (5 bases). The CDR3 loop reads CASTRAGIYSNQPQHF. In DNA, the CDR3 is TGTGCCAGCACCAGAGCAGGGATTTATAGCAATCAGCCCCAGCATTTT.